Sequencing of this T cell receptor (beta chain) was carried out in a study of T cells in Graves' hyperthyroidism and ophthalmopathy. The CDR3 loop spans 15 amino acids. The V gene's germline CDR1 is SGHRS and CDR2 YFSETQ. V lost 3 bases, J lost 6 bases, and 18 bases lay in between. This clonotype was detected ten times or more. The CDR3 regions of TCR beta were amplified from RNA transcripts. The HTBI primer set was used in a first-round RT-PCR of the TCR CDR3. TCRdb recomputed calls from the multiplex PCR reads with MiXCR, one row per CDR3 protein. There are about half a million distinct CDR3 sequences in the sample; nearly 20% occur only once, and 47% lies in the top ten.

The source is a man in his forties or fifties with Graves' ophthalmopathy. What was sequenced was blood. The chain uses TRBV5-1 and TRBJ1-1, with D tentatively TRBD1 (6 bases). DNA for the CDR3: TGCGCCAGCAGCTGGGGGCGGAGGGGCCGGGCTGAAGCTTTCTTT. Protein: CASSWGRRGRAEAFF.